Listed here are 27 T cell receptor beta chains from one sample, sequenced in a study of human T cells and chemical hapten exposure. Each CDR3 protein gets one entry after TCRdb re-called the RACE reads with MiXCR. This sample has under 100,000 distinct CDR3 sequences, with less than 14% found just once. Time point: patch test 3, about 24 weeks after DPC sensitization. As for treatment: therapeutic diphenylcyclopropenone sensitization with weekly scalp DPC. The sample here was whole blood, taken in connection with sensitization to the hapten diphenylcyclopropenone (DPC). These TCRs come from a woman aged 45-59 years with alopecia areata. Some clones in this sample may be carry-over from other donors' samples.

This rearrangement joins TRBV7-8 to TRBJ2-2; D perhaps matches TRBD1 (5 bases). Germline V gives CDR1 SGHVS, CDR2 FQNEAQ. The CDR3 loop spans 13 amino acids. Between the trimmed V and J ends, which lost 4 bases and 7 bases, there was a span of 10 bases. The DNA of the CDR3 is TGTGCCAGCAGCTCTGGACATATCGGGGAGCTGTTTTTT. Translated, it gives CASSSGHIGELFF. The whole variable domain, remainder taken from reference TRBV7-8 and TRBJ2-2, is GAGVSQSPRYKVAKRGQDVALRCDPISGHVSLFWYQQALGQGPEFLTYFQNEAQLDKSGLPSDRFFAERPEGSVSTLKIQRTQQEDSAVYLCASSSGHIGELFFGEGSRLTVL.

This clonotype turned up a few times. The CDR3 loop is CASSAVHLSGEQFF. Here the CDR3 DNA reads TGTGCCAGCAGCGCAGTCCACCTATCGGGTGAGCAGTTCTTC. The chain is built from TRBV9 and TRBJ2-1, with D hard to call. Per the germline V gene, CDR1 is SGDLS and CDR2 is YYNGEE. Trimming cost V 3 bases and J 9 bases, with 16 bases left between them. The CDR3 runs 14 residues.

This clonotype came up a few times. The chain is built from TRBV19 and TRBJ1-5; no clear D gene. V lost 6 bases and J 2 bases, leaving 14 bases between the germline ends. Germline V CDR1 and CDR2: LNHDA, SQIVND (reference sequence). CDR3 length: 15 residues. The CDR3 nucleotides are TGTGCCAGTAGCCGGCAGGAGGGAGGCAATCAGCCCCAGCATTTT. It codes for CASSRQEGGNQPQHF.

Ten or more counts support this clonotype. The CDR3 loop reads CASSSAGGAETQYF. As DNA, the CDR3 is TGTGCCAGCAGCTCAGCGGGAGGAGCGGAGACCCAGTACTTC. The V and J genes are TRBV7-3 and TRBJ2-5, with 9 bases aligning to TRBD2. With 4 bases clipped from V and 5 bases from J, the junction kept 5 bases outside the gene matches. This CDR3 is built from 14 residues. The V gene's germline CDR1 is SGHTA and CDR2 FQGTGA. Supplemented by reference TRBV7-3 and TRBJ2-5, the full variable domain reads GAGVSQTPSNKVTEKGKYVELRCDPISGHTALYWYRQSLGQGPEFLIYFQGTGAADDSGLPNDRFFAVRPEGSVSTLKIQRTERGDSAVYLCASSSAGGAETQYFGPGTRLLVL.

This clonotype came up a few times. V is TRBV20-1 and J is TRBJ2-1; TRBD2 aligns across 14 bases. The germline V gene has CDR1 DFQATT and CDR2 SNEGSKA (reference sequence). The CDR3 runs to 14 residues. J gave up 7 bases and V 4 bases, and 3 bases lay outside the gene matches. CDR3 protein: CSATGTSGGNEQFF. The DNA for the CDR3 is TGCAGTGCTACCGGGACTAGCGGGGGTAATGAGCAGTTCTTC.

Written as DNA, the CDR3 is TGTGCCAGCAGTTTGGACACCCCCTACGAGCAGTACTTC. This codes for CASSLDTPYEQYF. The chain links TRBV28 to TRBJ2-7; perhaps TRBD1 as D (5 bases). The CDR3 has 13 amino acids. V was clipped by 3 bases and J by 2 bases, with 8 bases between them. The germline gives CDR1 MDHEN, CDR2 SYDVKM.

This chain joins TRBV7-2 and TRBJ1-5; D unclear. The ends were cut back, 1 base at V and 4 bases at J, with 11 bases in the middle. The CDR3 consists of 15 residues. Per germline, CDR1 SGHTA and CDR2 FQGNSA. The CDR3 protein is CASSLVAPSNQPQHF. The DNA of the CDR3 is TGTGCCAGCAGCTTAGTGGCACCCTCAAATCAGCCCCAGCATTTT.

This clonotype was counted at least ten times. This rearrangement joins TRBV23-1 to TRBJ1-5, with 7 bases fitting TRBD1. TRBV23-1 is recorded as an ORF, its role being uncertain. The CDR3 length is 13 residues. The trim removed 6 bases at V and 9 bases at J, leaving 8 bases unmatched. The CDR3 nucleotides read TGCGCCAGCAGCCCACAGGGGTTTCGGCCCCAGCATTTT. This encodes CASSPQGFRPQHF.

This clonotype was detected ten times or more. The rearrangement uses TRBV10-2 and TRBJ2-4; D is perhaps TRBD1 or TRBD2 (5 bases each). The CDR3 has 15 residues. Trimming left V 2 bases short and J 0 bases short, with 8 bases between. CDR1 and CDR2 (germline): WSHSY, SAAADI. The CDR3 spells CASSEGGLAKNIQYF. For the CDR3, the DNA is TGCGCCAGCAGTGAGGGGGGATTAGCCAAAAACATTCAGTACTTC.

This clonotype was counted many times. The chain uses TRBV15 and TRBJ1-1; no clear D gene. The V and J ends lost 1 base and 6 bases respectively, with 12 bases between them. The germline CDR1 and CDR2 sequences are LNHNV and YYDKDF (reference sequence). CDR3 length: 14 residues. Here the CDR3 DNA reads TGTGCCACCAGCAGAGTCCTGGGAACCGCTGAAGCTTTCTTT. Its protein product is CATSRVLGTAEAFF. Variable domain in full (rest from reference TRBV15 and TRBJ1-1): DAMVIQNPRYQVTQFGKPVTLSCSQTLNHNVMYWYQQKSSQAPKLLFHYYDKDFNNEADTPDNFQSRRPNTSFCFLDIRSPGLGDTAMYLCATSRVLGTAEAFFGQGTRLTVV.

This rearrangement joins TRBV30 to TRBJ1-2, with 10 bases matching TRBD1. The CDR3 is made up of 12 amino acids. Losses at the gene ends were 5 bases for V and 5 bases for J; bases not matched to a gene: 2. Germline loops: CDR1 GTSNPN, CDR2 SVGIG (reference sequence). DNA for the CDR3: TGTGCCTGGGGGACAGGGGAGTATGGCTACACCTTC. Residues: CAWGTGEYGYTF.

This clonotype was seen ten or more times. The chain uses TRBV5-5 and TRBJ2-7; D may be TRBD1 (6 bases). This CDR3 has 15 residues. CDR1 and CDR2 (germline): SGHKS, YYEKEE (reference sequence). With 0 bases removed from V and 3 bases from J, the gap between germline ends came to 13 bases. The CDR3 DNA reads as TGTGCCAGCAGCTTGGTAGGGGACACTCTCTACGAGCAGTACTTC. Its protein product is CASSLVGDTLYEQYF.

This CDR3 reads CASSFGRVGIQYF. CDR3 sequence (DNA): TGTGCCAGCAGTTTCGGTAGGGTTGGCATTCAGTACTTC. The rearrangement uses TRBV28 and TRBJ2-4, with D unresolved. There are 13 residues in the CDR3. Per the germline V gene, CDR1 is MDHEN and CDR2 is SYDVKM. Trimming took 3 bases from V and 9 from J, leaving 12 bases between them.

The CDR3 sequence is CSVGGIRSYEQYF. CDR3 nucleotides: TGCAGCGTTGGTGGGATCAGGTCCTACGAGCAGTACTTC. The chain couples TRBV29-1 to TRBJ2-7; D call uncertain. The V and J ends lost 4 bases and 1 base respectively, with 11 bases between them. The CDR3 loop spans 13 amino acids. Per the germline V gene, CDR1 is SQVTM and CDR2 is ANQGSEA.

The chain joins TRBV12-3 or TRBV12-4 to TRBJ2-3; 9 bases agree with TRBD2. The V and J ends lost 6 bases and 0 bases, in that order; junction bases with no gene match: 4. CDR3 size: 15 residues. The CDR3 DNA reads TGTGCCAGCAGCCTGACTAGCGGAAGCACAGATACGCAGTATTTT. Its protein product is CASSLTSGSTDTQYF.

This clonotype was detected many times. This CDR3 reads CASSHPTTDTQYF. DNA of the CDR3: TGTGCCAGCAGCCACCCGACCACAGATACGCAGTATTTT. V gene TRBV6-6 combines with J gene TRBJ2-3; D gene unclear. This CDR3 spans 13 amino acids. The V gene lost 6 bases and the J gene lost 2 bases, with 9 bases spanning the gap. Germline-derived CDR1 and CDR2 are MNHNY and SVGAGI (reference sequence).

This clonotype has at least ten counts. The chain uses TRBV19 and TRBJ1-5; D is possibly TRBD1 (5 bases). The V and J ends lost 7 bases and 3 bases respectively, with 16 bases between them. This CDR3 has 15 amino acids. Germline lookup yields CDR1 LNHDA and CDR2 SQIVND (reference sequence). CDR3 in amino acids: CASINRGRPNQPQHF. The CDR3 DNA reads as TGTGCCAGTATCAACCGGGGCCGCCCCAATCAGCCCCAGCATTTT.

At least ten counts were recorded for this clonotype. V usage is TRBV12-3 or TRBV12-4 and J usage is TRBJ2-1; 16 bases line up with TRBD2. J gave up 7 bases and V 4 bases, and 4 bases lay outside the gene matches. The length of the CDR3 is 16 residues. The CDR3 is CASSSGLAGGSNEQFF. The CDR3 DNA reads TGTGCCAGCAGTTCGGGACTAGCGGGAGGGTCTAATGAGCAGTTCTTC.

In its sample, this clonotype was seen many times. The gene calls are TRBV12-3 or TRBV12-4 and TRBJ2-2, with D tentatively TRBD2 (5 bases). This CDR3 is built from 13 residues. V lost 2 bases to trimming and J lost 6 bases, with 7 bases between them. In DNA form, the CDR3 reads TGTGCCAGCAGTTTAACTAGGCCCGGGGAGCTGTTTTTT. This codes for CASSLTRPGELFF.

In DNA, the CDR3 is TGTGCCTGGAGCGCTGTCGGCACAGGGAGAACCAAAAACATTCAGTACTTC. Protein product: CAWSAVGTGRTKNIQYF. The chain recombines TRBV30 with TRBJ2-4; D might be TRBD1 (6 bases). Trimming stripped 3 bases from V and 2 bases from J, with 20 bases between. Germline CDR1 is GTSNPN and CDR2 is SVGIG (reference sequence). The CDR3 length is 17 residues. Full variable domain (rest looked up from reference TRBV30 and TRBJ2-4): SQTIHQWPATLVQPVGSPLSLECTVEGTSNPNLYWYRQAAGRGLQLLFYSVGIGQISSEVPQNLSASRPQDRQFILSSKKLLLSDSGFYLCAWSAVGTGRTKNIQYFGAGTRLSVL.

The chain carries TRBV29-1 and TRBJ1-1, with D perhaps matching TRBD1 (6 bases). V lost 7 bases and J 9 bases, leaving 15 bases between the germline ends. The CDR3 covers 11 residues. Per the germline V gene, CDR1 is SQVTM and CDR2 is ANQGSEA. CDR3 residues: CSGIQGKQAFF. CDR3 sequence (DNA): TGCAGCGGTATACAGGGAAAACAAGCTTTCTTT.

This clonotype occurred many times. DNA of the CDR3: TGTGCCATCATGGGGACTACCTCCTACGAGCAGTACTTC. It is translated as CAIMGTTSYEQYF. This rearrangement joins TRBV10-3 to TRBJ2-7; 7 nucleotides line up with TRBD2. The CDR3 has 13 residues. Germline-derived CDR1 and CDR2 are ENHRY and SYGVKD. Trimming removed 7 bases from V and 0 bases from J; junction bases left unmatched: 3.

The chain couples TRBV3-1 to TRBJ2-3; D ambiguous. CDR1 LGHDT and CDR2 YNNKEL come from the germline V gene (reference sequence). Trimming removed 4 bases at V and 3 bases at J, with 11 bases between. The CDR3 has 14 residues. This CDR3 reads CASSPSLRTDTQYF. Written as DNA, the CDR3 is TGTGCCAGCAGCCCGTCGCTCAGGACAGATACGCAGTATTTT.

This clonotype occurred many times. J is TRBJ1-5 and V is TRBV6-1, with D possibly TRBD1 on 5 matching bases. Germline V gene data show CDR1 as MNHNS and CDR2 as SASEGT. The CDR3 spans 14 residues. V gave up 3 bases and J gave up 6 bases, with 12 bases separating them. Here the CDR3 DNA reads TGTGCCAGCAGTGAGACAGTCCGCAGTCAGCCCCAGCATTTT. Translation gives CASSETVRSQPQHF.

At least ten counts were recorded for this clonotype. The genes are TRBV9 and TRBJ2-3; no reliable D call. This CDR3 is 13 amino acids long. The ends were cut back, 0 bases at V and 0 bases at J, with 2 bases in the middle. Looked up from germline, CDR1 is SGDLS and CDR2 is YYNGEE. The CDR3 coding sequence is TGTGCCAGCAGCGTAGCTAGCACAGATACGCAGTATTTT. This encodes CASSVASTDTQYF.

This clonotype was counted many times. The chain uses TRBV27 and TRBJ2-7; D unresolved. The CDR3 consists of 14 residues. V was shortened by 7 bases and J by 0 bases, with 13 bases between the two germline ends. Germline CDR1 MNHEY, CDR2 SMNVEV (reference sequence). In nucleotides, the CDR3 is TGTGCCAGCAAGTTCTGGTCATTCTCCTACGAGCAGTACTTC. Translated, it gives CASKFWSFSYEQYF.

There are many counts of this clonotype. V is TRBV24-1 and J is TRBJ1-5, with D perhaps TRBD1 (5 bases). V was cut by 2 bases and J by 4 bases, with 8 bases left in between. The CDR3 is made up of 14 amino acids. Germline values: CDR1 KGHDR, CDR2 SFDVKD. The CDR3 DNA sequence: TGTGCCACCAGTGATTGGGCAGGGAATCAGCCCCAGCATTTT. Encoded protein: CATSDWAGNQPQHF.